The sequence of this T cell receptor beta chain was determined in a study of neoadjuvant anti-PD-1 for oral cavity cancer. The ends lost 5 bases at V and 1 base at J; junction bases unmatched: 11. Germline V gene lookup returns CDR1 SGHAT and CDR2 FQNNGV. The CDR3 contains 17 residues. Six replicates per PBMC sample, mostly from about 500 ng of genomic DNA. Sequencing used immunoSEQ multiplex PCR; TCRdb keeps in-frame clones, though not all of them. The sample includes tens of thousands of clones, around 85% of them seen just once. The sample's time point: after neoadjuvant nivolumab, at surgical resection.

V gene TRBV11-2 combines with J gene TRBJ2-3; 8 positions agree with TRBD1. The TCR was taken from a person aged 40-85 years with oral cavity squamous cell carcinoma. The sample in question was PBMCs, obtained after nivolumab (anti-PD-1) treatment. CDR3 nucleotide sequence: TGTGCCAGCAGCGTAACCAGACAGGGGAAGGGCACAGATACGCAGTATTTT. Translated, it gives CASSVTRQGKGTDTQYF. The variable domain in full, with the rest retrieved from reference TRBV11-2 and TRBJ2-3, is EAGVAQSPRYKIIEKRQSVAFWCNPISGHATLYWYQQILGQGPKLLIQFQNNGVVDDSQLPKDRFSAERLKGVDSTLKIQPAKLEDSAVYLCASSVTRQGKGTDTQYFGPGTRLTVL.